These 30 T cell receptor beta chains share one sample of origin, sequenced in a study of cytomegalovirus exposure and HLA in healthy donors. The PCR employed 60 Vbeta primers together with 13 Jbeta primers. Some clones are missing from TCRdb's copy, which holds only in-frame ones; the method was immunoSEQ multiplex PCR. This sample carries 120,000 to 150,000 clones, approximately 84% of them seen once, and the ten largest clones take more than 1.5%. Sequenced: PBMCs. These TCRs come from a woman aged 40 to 50 in good health and CMV-seronegative.

The chain links TRBV7-9 to TRBJ2-4, with 7 bases matching TRBD1. Germline V gene sequence: CDR1 SEHNR, CDR2 FQNEAQ (reference sequence). V lost 5 bases to trimming and J lost 9 bases; unmatched junction nucleotides: 16. The CDR3 extends over 16 amino acids. CDR3 nucleotide sequence: TGTGCCAGCAGCACCAGACAGGGAGATGAGTTGGGCATTCAGTACTTC. This sequence encodes CASSTRQGDELGIQYF.

The chain uses TRBV6-5 and TRBJ1-6; D ambiguous. Germline CDR1 is MNHEY and CDR2 is SVGAGI. This CDR3 spans 14 amino acids. The V and J ends lost 6 bases and 10 bases respectively, with 16 bases between them. The CDR3, as DNA: TGTGCCAGCAGACCTCGGAGGGTGGGCTCACCCCTCCACTTT. Its translation is CASRPRRVGSPLHF.

The chain joins TRBV18 to TRBJ2-7; weak D call: TRBD2 (6 bases). The germline CDR1 and CDR2 sequences are KGHSH and LQKENI. This CDR3 is 14 amino acids long. Trimming took off 8 bases at V and 4 bases at J, with 18 bases between the two ends. CDR3 in amino acids: CASPPTVGGYEQYF. CDR3 in DNA: TGTGCCAGCCCCCCGACAGTGGGGGGTTACGAGCAGTACTTC. Full variable domain (missing parts from reference TRBV18 and TRBJ2-7): NAGVMQNPRHLVRRRGQEARLRCSPMKGHSHVYWYRQLPEEGLKFMVYLQKENIIDESGMPKERFSAEFPKEGPSILRIQQVVRGDSAAYFCASPPTVGGYEQYFGPGTRLTVT.

The chain recombines TRBV7-2 with TRBJ2-3; D unresolved. The V gene lost 5 bases and the J gene lost 6 bases, with 9 bases spanning the gap. Germline V CDR1 and CDR2: SGHTA, FQGNSA. The CDR3 sequence is 12 residues long. CDR3 amino acids: CASSLSFDTQYF. The CDR3 region has the DNA TGTGCCAGCAGCCTCAGTTTCGATACGCAGTATTTT.

The chain combines TRBV4-1 with TRBJ1-2; D possibly corresponds to TRBD1 (6 bases). Germline values: CDR1 MGHRA, CDR2 YSYEKL. V lost 0 bases to trimming and J lost 2 bases, with 10 bases between them. This CDR3 spans 15 amino acids. CDR3 nucleotides: TGCGCCAGCAGCCAAGACCAGGGACAAAACTATGGCTACACCTTC. Amino acids: CASSQDQGQNYGYTF.

CDR3 nucleotides: TGCGCCAGCAGCGCGAAAACCGGGACAGACACTGAAGCTTTCTTT. Amino acid sequence: CASSAKTGTDTEAFF. The chain recombines TRBV5-1 with TRBJ1-1; TRBD1 agrees at 7 bases. The germline V gene encodes CDR1 SGHRS and CDR2 YFSETQ. The CDR3 sequence is 15 residues long. The V segment lost 4 bases and the J segment 3 bases; nucleotides outside the gene matches: 9.

The CDR3 coding sequence is TGTGCCCGTCAAGGGGGGAGGGCGGAGACCCAGTACTTC. Its translation is CARQGGRAETQYF. The chain carries TRBV2 and TRBJ2-5, with D maybe TRBD2 (7 bases). CDR3 size: 13 residues. V was trimmed by 11 bases and J by 5 bases, leaving 18 bases between them. The germline V gene encodes CDR1 SNHLY and CDR2 FYNNEI.

CDR3 bases: TGCGCCAGCAGCGAATCCGGGACTAGCGAGTACTACGAGCAGTACTTC. Protein: CASSESGTSEYYEQYF. The chain couples TRBV4-3 to TRBJ2-7, with 10 nucleotides matching TRBD2. Trimming at V came to 5 bases and at J to 3 bases, leaving 10 bases not matched to a gene. The V gene's germline CDR1 is LGHNA and CDR2 YSLEER. The CDR3 runs to 16 residues.

This rearrangement joins TRBV4-3 to TRBJ1-3; 7 bases line up with TRBD1. The junction had 13 bases not matched to a gene; V was cut back by 0 bases and J by 2 bases. Germline-derived CDR1 and CDR2 are LGHNA and YSLEER. CDR3 length: 19 residues. CDR3 DNA sequence: TGCGCCAGCAGCCAAGATGGGCCTGGACAGGACGGGACTGGAAACACCATATATTTT. Its protein product is CASSQDGPGQDGTGNTIYF.

This chain uses TRBV18 with TRBJ2-3; the D gene is possibly TRBD2 (5 bases). There are 14 residues in the CDR3. Germline V CDR1 and CDR2: KGHSH, LQKENI. V was cut by 3 bases and J by 10 bases, with 17 bases left in between. The CDR3 here is CASSPTEELLAQYF. CDR3 DNA: TGTGCCAGCTCACCGACGGAGGAGCTCCTAGCGCAGTATTTT.

CDR3 nucleotides: TGTGCCAGCAGCAAAGGCGGGAGGATCGGATACGAGCAGTACTTC. Its protein is CASSKGGRIGYEQYF. The V call is TRBV28, the J call TRBJ2-7, with 8 bases identical to TRBD2. The CDR3 covers 15 residues. Germline assignment: CDR1 MDHEN and CDR2 SYDVKM. Losses at the gene ends were 6 bases for V and 4 bases for J; bases not matched to a gene: 11.

This clone was seen only once. The gene calls are TRBV9 and TRBJ2-7; 11 positions agree with TRBD2. The germline V gene has CDR1 SGDLS and CDR2 YYNGEE. The CDR3 length is 15 residues. The junction had 9 bases not matched to a gene; V was cut back by 5 bases and J by 5 bases. The CDR3 here is CASSSTSGSWDEQYF. The CDR3 DNA is TGTGCCAGCAGTTCTACTAGCGGGAGTTGGGACGAGCAGTACTTC. Together with reference TRBV9 and TRBJ2-7, the CDR3 gives the full variable domain: DSGVTQTPKHLITATGQRVTLRCSPRSGDLSVYWYQQSLDQGLQFLIQYYNGEERAKGNILERFSAQQFPDLHSELNLSSLELGDSALYFCASSSTSGSWDEQYFGPGTRLTVT.

Only a few counts were recorded for this clone. The chain combines TRBV28 with TRBJ1-4; D is unresolved. The V end lost 8 bases, the J end lost 3 bases, and 13 bases lay between the germline ends. The CDR3 consists of 14 residues. Germline V gene data show CDR1 as MDHEN and CDR2 as SYDVKM. The CDR3 region has the DNA TGTGCCAGCTTAGGGAGCATCTCTAATGAAAAACTGTTTTTT. It yields the protein CASLGSISNEKLFF.

V and J are TRBV10-3 and TRBJ1-2; D not certain. The CDR3 runs 14 residues. Germline assignment: CDR1 ENHRY and CDR2 SYGVKD. V was cut by 7 bases and J by 7 bases, with 19 bases left in between. CDR3 DNA sequence: TGTGCCATCATGAAACGGGAGCTTCCGTGTGGCTACACCTTC. Translation: CAIMKRELPCGYTF.

A remark on this clone: This sample includes further DNA sequences coding for the same CDR3. The genes are TRBV28 and TRBJ1-2; D possibly corresponds to TRBD1 (5 bases). The germline V gene encodes CDR1 MDHEN and CDR2 SYDVKM. Trimming cost V 2 bases and J 4 bases, with 5 bases left between them. The CDR3 runs to 12 residues. The CDR3 DNA reads TGTGCCAGCAGTTTAAGGGGCTATGGCTACACCTTC. It specifies CASSLRGYGYTF.

In this sample, this clone turned up a few times. The chain combines TRBV11-1 with TRBJ2-7; 10 nucleotides match TRBD2. This CDR3 comprises 14 residues. V was pared by 0 bases and J by 5 bases, with 1 base of the junction left unmatched. Germline values: CDR1 SGHAT, CDR2 FQDESV (reference sequence). The CDR3 coding sequence is TGTGCCAGCAGCTTAGCAGGACTAGCGGACGAGCAGTACTTC. Protein: CASSLAGLADEQYF.

The chain links TRBV11-2 to TRBJ2-1; 7 bases align to TRBD2. This CDR3 comprises 15 residues. Germline assignment: CDR1 SGHAT and CDR2 FQNNGV. V was pared by 7 bases and J by 3 bases, with 9 bases of the junction left unmatched. CDR3 sequence (DNA): TGTGCCAGCACCGAGGGGAGGGGAGGCTACAATGAGCAGTTCTTC. Protein product: CASTEGRGGYNEQFF. Combining the CDR3 with reference TRBV11-2 and TRBJ2-1 gives the whole variable domain EAGVAQSPRYKIIEKRQSVAFWCNPISGHATLYWYQQILGQGPKLLIQFQNNGVVDDSQLPKDRFSAERLKGVDSTLKIQPAKLEDSAVYLCASTEGRGGYNEQFFGPGTRLTVL.

V and J are TRBV5-4 and TRBJ2-3; 8 nucleotides match TRBD1. The CDR3 loop spans 17 amino acids. Germline V gives CDR1 SGHNT, CDR2 YYREEE (reference sequence). V trimming: 4 bases; J trimming: 0 bases; junction bases outside the gene matches: 10. CDR3 in DNA: TGTGCCAGCAGCAATGGACAGGGCAGATCTAGCACAGATACGCAGTATTTT. Translating it yields CASSNGQGRSSTDTQYF. The variable domain in full, completed from reference TRBV5-4 and TRBJ2-3, reads ETGVTQSPTHLIKTRGQQVTLRCSSQSGHNTVSWYQQALGQGPQFIFQYYREEENGRGNFPPRFSGLQFPNYSSELNVNALELDDSALYLCASSNGQGRSSTDTQYFGPGTRLTVL.

The chain has TRBV5-4 and TRBJ2-3; 7 bases are shared with TRBD2. Germline values: CDR1 SGHNT, CDR2 YYREEE (reference sequence). CDR3 length equals 16 residues. V gave up 3 bases and J gave up 6 bases; unmatched junction bases: 13. In DNA form, the CDR3 reads TGTGCCAGCAGCTCCGGGAGGACCATCCTTGGGGATACGCAGTATTTT. Translated, it gives CASSSGRTILGDTQYF.

The rearrangement links TRBV4-1 to TRBJ2-7; 12 bases match TRBD2. V lost 3 bases, J lost 3 bases, and 6 bases stayed unmatched. Germline lookup yields CDR1 MGHRA and CDR2 YSYEKL. The CDR3 length is 16 residues. CDR3 sequence (DNA): TGCGCCAGCAGCCAGATTACTAGCGGGAGGATCTACGAGCAGTACTTC. Encoded protein: CASSQITSGRIYEQYF.

The chain links TRBV4-3 to TRBJ2-1, with TRBD2 matching over 12 bases. The CDR3 totals 20 residues. V was pared by 2 bases and J by 2 bases, with 13 bases of the junction left unmatched. Germline V gene sequence: CDR1 LGHNA, CDR2 YSLEER. CDR3 coding DNA: TGCGCCAGCAGCCAAAAAGCCCCGGGGACTAGCGGGCCGACCTACAATGAGCAGTTCTTC. It encodes CASSQKAPGTSGPTYNEQFF.

The CDR3 sequence: CASSSGLAEGGSNEQFF. DNA of the CDR3: TGTGCCAGCAGCTCGGGACTAGCGGAGGGGGGGTCCAATGAGCAGTTCTTC. The chain combines TRBV7-3 with TRBJ2-1, with TRBD2 matching over 11 bases. The ends lost 4 bases at V and 6 bases at J; junction bases unmatched: 11. CDR3 size: 17 residues. Germline values: CDR1 SGHTA, CDR2 FQGTGA.

This rearrangement joins TRBV10-3 to TRBJ2-3; TRBD1 matches 10 bases. J gave up 2 bases and V 7 bases, and 12 bases lay outside the gene matches. The CDR3 contains 17 residues. The germline gives CDR1 ENHRY, CDR2 SYGVKD. This chain's CDR3 is CAINRKAGTGVTDTQYF. DNA of the CDR3: TGTGCCATCAACAGGAAAGCCGGGACAGGGGTCACAGATACGCAGTATTTT.

This chain uses TRBV11-2 with TRBJ2-7; a possible D gene is TRBD2 (5 bases). The CDR3 is made up of 14 amino acids. Germline V lookup: CDR1 SGHAT, CDR2 FQNNGV. The V end was cut by 5 bases, the J end by 4 bases, with 15 bases between. The CDR3 loop reads CASSPKTTDYEQYF. The CDR3 DNA reads as TGTGCCAGCAGCCCAAAGACTACGGATTACGAGCAGTACTTC. The variable domain in full, with the rest retrieved from reference TRBV11-2 and TRBJ2-7, is EAGVAQSPRYKIIEKRQSVAFWCNPISGHATLYWYQQILGQGPKLLIQFQNNGVVDDSQLPKDRFSAERLKGVDSTLKIQPAKLEDSAVYLCASSPKTTDYEQYFGPGTRLTVT.

CDR3 sequence (DNA): TGTGCCAGCAGCGCCGGGACAGGGGGCGCTTACGAGCAGTACTTC. Translating gives CASSAGTGGAYEQYF. The V gene is TRBV9, the J gene TRBJ2-7, with 12 bases lining up with TRBD1. This CDR3 is built from 15 residues. V trimming: 3 bases; J trimming: 4 bases; junction bases outside the gene matches: 5. CDR1 is SGDLS and CDR2 is YYNGEE in the germline V gene.

The chain recombines TRBV4-3 with TRBJ2-5; 14 bases are a match to TRBD2. CDR3 size: 14 residues. The V segment lost 4 bases and the J segment 13 bases; nucleotides outside the gene matches: 8. Germline assignment: CDR1 LGHNA and CDR2 YSLEER. The CDR3 reads CASSPGLAGDPAYF. For the CDR3, the DNA is TGCGCCAGCAGCCCGGGACTAGCGGGAGACCCGGCGTACTTC.

CDR3 sequence: CASSLLGDSITDTQYF. In DNA, the CDR3 is TGCGCCAGCAGCCTGCTGGGGGACAGTATTACAGATACGCAGTATTTT. The chain couples TRBV5-1 to TRBJ2-3; 7 bases are a match to TRBD1. The CDR3 loop spans 16 amino acids. Germline values: CDR1 SGHRS, CDR2 YFSETQ. J gave up 3 bases and V 4 bases, and 11 bases lay outside the gene matches.

The chain has TRBV19 and TRBJ1-5; the D gene is possibly TRBD1 (6 bases). With 3 bases removed from V and 1 base from J, the gap between germline ends came to 13 bases. This CDR3 is built from 16 residues. The germline V gene encodes CDR1 LNHDA and CDR2 SQIVND (reference sequence). In nucleotides, the CDR3 is TGTGCCAGTAGTATCCTGGGAAGGGGGAGCAATCAGCCCCAGCATTTT. This encodes CASSILGRGSNQPQHF.

This clone has just a few counts. The rearrangement uses TRBV4-2 and TRBJ1-1; D remains ambiguous. The CDR3 loop spans 12 amino acids. Germline-derived CDR1 and CDR2 are LGHNA and YNFKEQ. V was clipped by 5 bases and J by 3 bases, with 7 bases between them. The CDR3 sequence: CASSFYYTEAFF. The CDR3 bases are TGTGCCAGCAGCTTTTACTACACTGAAGCTTTCTTT.

This chain connects TRBV19 to TRBJ2-1, with 10 bases lining up with TRBD2. The germline V gene has CDR1 LNHDA and CDR2 SQIVND (reference sequence). V lost 1 base to trimming and J lost 9 bases; unmatched junction nucleotides: 0. This CDR3 spans 13 amino acids. The CDR3 loop is CASSIGLAGEQFF. DNA of the CDR3: TGTGCCAGTAGTATAGGACTAGCGGGTGAGCAGTTCTTC.